These T cell receptor beta chains were read from a single sample in a study of blood T cell repertoires in COVID-19. This table comes from immunoSEQ multiplex PCR, and its TCRdb copy is limited to in-frame clones, with some not included. The sample has 20,000 to 30,000 clones, 90% seen once. The specimen was peripheral blood. The receptors come from a woman aged 60-75 years with active COVID-19. CDR3s include the opening cysteine and the closing phenylalanine or tryptophan. Fields, in order: CDR3 length, D gene, V gene, CDR3 protein. D genes are given only for firm matches.

16	-	TRBV11-2	CASSPVAERSYNEQFF
12	-	TRBV11-2	CASSSTRSTQYF
14	TRBD1	TRBV6-5	CASTQDRRNYEQYF
17	-	TRBV13	CASSLASAGVSYNEQFF
11	-	TRBV29-1	CSGGSTGELFF
16	-	TRBV19	CASSNAREGRYYEQYF
15	TRBD1	TRBV3-1/TRBV3-2	CASSQGDRSTDTQYF
15	-	TRBV19	CASSRVGDSNQPQHF
15	-	TRBV4-3	CASSSTGMLYNEQFF
14	TRBD2	TRBV28	CASREGLAGDTQYF
15	TRBD2	TRBV9	CASSPTSGSLGEQYF
12	-	TRBV6-5	CATQGSEETQYF
13	-	TRBV11-2	CASSQAGVGELFF
16	-	TRBV11-3	CASSRRQGGSTDTQYF
13	TRBD1	TRBV6-2/TRBV6-3	CASSPLQGHRLHF
16	-	TRBV28	CASSSTTRPANYGYTF
15	TRBD1	TRBV24-1	CATSDPGTGNEKLFF
13	-	TRBV7-2	CASSLVSRETQYF
15	TRBD2	TRBV5-6	CASRRTSGPSYEQYF
16	TRBD2	TRBV11-3	CASGLRREIYYNEQFF
17	-	TRBV19	CASSILRAGPGQETQYF
13	-	TRBV27	CASSFNSGNTIYF
15	-	TRBV21-1	CASTIGTSGTNEQYF
16	-	TRBV6-5	CASSYGLELDGNEQFF
14	TRBD1	TRBV7-2	CASSFGQGAREQYF
15	TRBD1	TRBV7-9	CASSLGDSQEGTQYF
16	TRBD2	TRBV6-5	CASSYSRLAGLDEQFF
13	-	TRBV6-5	CASSQRPTDTQYF
15	TRBD2	TRBV19	CASRAGGRSTDTQYF
16	-	TRBV10-3	CAISDPDGTTNEKLFF
17	TRBD2	TRBV4-1	CASSQVTASGRLDTQYF
14	TRBD1	TRBV27	CASLRDRDSYEQYF
14	TRBD2	TRBV6-5	CASSYHPGTNEQYF
14	-	TRBV5-4	CASSSEGHWSGYTF
18	TRBD2	TRBV7-8	CASSLEEREARATGELFF
15	-	TRBV5-4	CASSSNRQQSAPLHF
15	TRBD2	TRBV11-2	CASSLGPPGGYEQYF
14	-	TRBV19	CASKQGKRAMGYTF
18	TRBD1	TRBV6-1	CASSEAGKSGTDKNIQYF
15	-	TRBV5-1	CASSLGDLSHREQYF
14	TRBD1	TRBV24-1	CATSDLRDRDEQYF
13	-	TRBV29-1	CSVEFTTGNTIYF
16	TRBD1	TRBV4-2	CASSRTGERGPDTQYF
17	-	TRBV21-1	CASSKAPQRAGGNTIYF
15	TRBD1	TRBV5-1	CASSLVWSGGDEQYF
14	TRBD2	TRBV7-3	CASSSGPGGAEQYF
15	TRBD1	TRBV11-2	CASSSRGTGTDTQYF
14	TRBD2	TRBV28	CASRGLAEKNTQYF
13	-	TRBV28	CASSLELRYEQYF
13	-	TRBV27	CASSYGVNSPLHF
15	-	TRBV5-4	CASSRDMKEDTEAFF
15	-	TRBV4-3	CASSQLLGDTDTQYF
14	TRBD1	TRBV27	CASSSRGLVDTQYF